This T cell receptor beta chain was observed in a study of molecular identifiers for immune sequencing clone quantification. TCRdb used MiXCR to reprocess the PCR reads, holding one entry per CDR3 protein. The sample consists of about half a million distinct CDR3 sequences, roughly 24% of them appearing once. The CDR3 is made up of 15 amino acids. Germline values: CDR1 SGHNT, CDR2 YYREEE (reference sequence). V lost 0 bases and J lost 10; bases outside the gene matches: 8. This receptor was obtained from a human donor in good health. Some libraries in this study had Jurkat cell RNA spiked in. Sequenced input: naive CD8+ T cells from blood, with Jurkat cell RNA spiked in. Subset meaning: FACS-sorted CD8+CD4-CCR7+CD45RA+ naive T cells. The genes are TRBV5-4 and TRBJ2-1; 9 positions agree with TRBD2. CDR3 residues: CASSLVGLAIEEQFF. DNA for the CDR3: TGTGCCAGCAGCTTGGTGGGACTAGCCATAGAGGAGCAGTTCTTC.